This record covers a single TCR beta chain. Its antigen is undetermined. The gene names given are mouse names. The read is 1 residue too short to cover the CDR3 end, so that end is filled in from the germline J gene. CDR3 sequences, V/J genes, frequencies and template counts came from survey-depth TCRbeta sequencing. TCRdb's copy holds only in-frame clones and misses some; the assay was immunoSEQ multiplex PCR. The table lists fewer than 20,000 clones, 55% to 75% of them singletons, with roughly 0.96% in the top ten. The CDR3 is 15 amino acids. Germline V CDR1 and CDR2: NSHNY, SYGAGN. V was cut by 0 bases and J by 4 bases, with 10 bases left in between. The data are from a study of tissue T cells after allogeneic stem cell transplantation. Study-level results: The study did not identify alloreactive or antigen-specific tissue TCRs, and some clones might be persisting host cells. Few T cell clones were shared across patients, but motif clusters showed tissue-specific shared signatures.

The TCR was taken from a female BALB/c mouse in good health. Strain MHC haplotype: H2-d. The sequencing input was spleen. This chain links TRBV13-1 with TRBJ1-4, with D maybe TRBD1 (5 bases). The CDR3 DNA, read in part, is TGTGCCAGCAGTGATGGAGGACACTTCAACGAAAGATTATTT. This codes for CASSDGGHFNERLF. From start to end, the CDR3 is CASSDGGHFNERLFF. Combining the CDR3 with reference TRBV13-1 and TRBJ1-4 gives the whole variable domain EAAVTQSPRNKVTVTGGNVTLSCRQTNSHNYMYWYRQDTGHGLRLIHYSYGAGNLRIGDVPDGYKATRTTQEDFFLLLELASPSQTSLYFCASSDGGHFNERLFFGHGTKLSVL.